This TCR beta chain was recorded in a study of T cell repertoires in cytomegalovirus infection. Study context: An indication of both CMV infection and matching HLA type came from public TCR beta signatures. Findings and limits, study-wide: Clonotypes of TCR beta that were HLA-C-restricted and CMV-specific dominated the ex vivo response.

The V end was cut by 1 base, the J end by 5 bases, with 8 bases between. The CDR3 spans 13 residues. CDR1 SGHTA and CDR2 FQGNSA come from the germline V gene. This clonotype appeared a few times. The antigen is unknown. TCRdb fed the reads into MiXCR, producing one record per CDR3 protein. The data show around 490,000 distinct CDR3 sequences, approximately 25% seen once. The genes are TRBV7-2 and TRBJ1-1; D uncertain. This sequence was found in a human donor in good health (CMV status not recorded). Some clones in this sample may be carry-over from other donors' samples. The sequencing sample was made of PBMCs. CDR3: CASSLVVRTEAFF. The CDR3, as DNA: TGTGCCAGCAGCTTAGTCGTTCGGACTGAAGCTTTCTTT. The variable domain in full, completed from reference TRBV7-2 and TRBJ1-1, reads GAGVSQSPSNKVTEKGKDVELRCDPISGHTALYWYRQSLGQGLEFLIYFQGNSAPDKSGLPSDRFSAERTGGSVSTLTIQRTQQEDSAVYLCASSLVVRTEAFFGQGTRLTVV.